This TCR beta chain is from a study of CD8 T cells in Susac syndrome. Sequencing targeted TCR beta in blood CD8+ and CD4+ T cells. The authors negatively isolated CD8+ and CD4+ T cells and FACS-enriched TEMRA cells. After extraction with the RNeasy kit, about 0.45 to 1 ug of the RNA was reverse transcribed using random hexamers. TCRdb re-analysed the immunoSEQ multiplex PCR reads in MiXCR, keeping a single row per CDR3 protein. In the table there are 150,000 to 200,000 distinct CDR3 sequences, around 94% of which are singletons. Germline CDR1 MGHDK, CDR2 SYGVNS. The CDR3 consists of 13 residues. V was cut by 3 bases and J by 0 bases, with 5 bases left in between.

V usage is TRBV25-1 and J usage is TRBJ1-2; TRBD1 might be the D (5 bases). This TCR came from a human donor with Susac syndrome. Sequences were obtained from CD4+ T cells from PBMCs. CDR3 amino acids: CASSEGPNYGYTF. The CDR3 region has the DNA TGTGCCAGCAGTGAGGGACCTAACTATGGCTACACCTTC.